This T cell receptor (beta chain) was recorded in a study of T-cell memory formation after mild COVID-19. Regarding this clonotype: The antigen is undetermined. A much bigger clone sits one base away, suggesting this may be a read error. This CDR3 is missing its conserved last phenylalanine or tryptophan, likely due to a read error.

Germline V lookup: CDR1 SGHRS, CDR2 YFSETQ. The CDR3 sequence is 13 residues long. V was shortened by 0 bases and J by 9 bases, with 13 bases between the two germline ends. General study results and limits: Contracting clones from day 15 to 85 had balanced CD4/CD8; later expanders favoured CD4+.

TCRdb passed the 5' RACE reads through MiXCR, listing each CDR3 protein once. The profile shows hundreds of thousands of distinct CDR3 sequences, roughly 25% of them singletons. The specimen sequenced was PBMCs or a T cell subset sorted from them (not recorded which). J is TRBJ2-7 and V is TRBV5-1, with D perhaps TRBD1 (6 bases). This TCR was recovered from an adult woman who had mild COVID-19 (a few samples of this study predate the infection). Cell type and time point are not known. CDR3 protein: CASSLDRQTGQYI. The CDR3 DNA sequence: TGCGCCAGCAGCTTGGATCGGCAGACAGGGCAGTACATC.